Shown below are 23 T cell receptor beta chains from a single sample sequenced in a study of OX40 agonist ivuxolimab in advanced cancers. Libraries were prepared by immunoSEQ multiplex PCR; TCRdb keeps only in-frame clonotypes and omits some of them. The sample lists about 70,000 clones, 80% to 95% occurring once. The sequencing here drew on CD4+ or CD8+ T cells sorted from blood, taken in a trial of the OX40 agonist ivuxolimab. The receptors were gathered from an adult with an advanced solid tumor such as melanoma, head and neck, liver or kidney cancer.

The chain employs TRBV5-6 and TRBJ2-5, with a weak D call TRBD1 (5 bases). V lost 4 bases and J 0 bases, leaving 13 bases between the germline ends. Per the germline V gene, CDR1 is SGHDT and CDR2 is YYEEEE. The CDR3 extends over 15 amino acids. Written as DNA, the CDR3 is TGTGCCAGCAGCCCCCTCCGACAGAACCAAGAGACCCAGTACTTC. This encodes CASSPLRQNQETQYF.

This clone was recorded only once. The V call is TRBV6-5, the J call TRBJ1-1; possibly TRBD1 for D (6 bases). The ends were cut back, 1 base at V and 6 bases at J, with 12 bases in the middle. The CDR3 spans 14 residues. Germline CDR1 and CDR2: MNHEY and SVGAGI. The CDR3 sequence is CASSYWEGGPEAFF. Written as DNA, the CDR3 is TGTGCCAGCAGTTACTGGGAGGGGGGCCCTGAAGCTTTCTTT.

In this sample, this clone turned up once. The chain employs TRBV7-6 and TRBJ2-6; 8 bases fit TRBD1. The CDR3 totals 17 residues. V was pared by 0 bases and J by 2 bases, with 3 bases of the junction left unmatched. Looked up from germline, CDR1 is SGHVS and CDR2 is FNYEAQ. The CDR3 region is CASSLASGGPGANVLTF. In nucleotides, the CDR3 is TGTGCCAGCAGCTTAGCTTCAGGGGGCCCTGGGGCCAACGTCCTGACTTTC.

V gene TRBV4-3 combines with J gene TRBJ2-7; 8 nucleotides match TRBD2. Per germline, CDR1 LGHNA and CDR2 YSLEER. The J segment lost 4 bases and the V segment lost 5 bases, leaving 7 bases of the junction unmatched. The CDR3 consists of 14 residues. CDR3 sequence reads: CASSAGLVSYEQYF. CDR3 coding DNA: TGCGCCAGCAGCGCGGGACTAGTGAGTTACGAGCAGTACTTC.

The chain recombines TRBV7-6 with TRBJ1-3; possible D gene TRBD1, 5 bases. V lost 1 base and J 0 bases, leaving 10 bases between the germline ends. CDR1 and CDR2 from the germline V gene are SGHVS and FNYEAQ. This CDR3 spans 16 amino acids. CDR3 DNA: TGTGCCAGCAGCTTAGGGGAGGGGTCCTCTGGAAACACCATATATTTT. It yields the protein CASSLGEGSSGNTIYF. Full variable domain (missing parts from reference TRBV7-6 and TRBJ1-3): GAGVSQSPRYKVTKRGQDVALRCDPISGHVSLYWYRQALGQGPEFLTYFNYEAQQDKSGLPNDRFSAERPEGSISTLTIQRTEQRDSAMYRCASSLGEGSSGNTIYFGEGSWLTVV.

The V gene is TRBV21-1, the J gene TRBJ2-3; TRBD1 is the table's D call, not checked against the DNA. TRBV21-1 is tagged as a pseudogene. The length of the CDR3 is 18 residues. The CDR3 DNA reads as TGTGCCAGCAGCTCCTGTCGGGCGAGGACAGGTCGCACAGATACGCAGTATTTT. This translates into CASSSCRARTGRTDTQYF.

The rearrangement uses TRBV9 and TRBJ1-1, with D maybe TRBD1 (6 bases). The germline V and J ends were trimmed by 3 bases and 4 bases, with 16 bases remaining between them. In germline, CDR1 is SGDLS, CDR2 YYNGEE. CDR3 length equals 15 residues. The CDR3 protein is CASSALQGGSTEAFF. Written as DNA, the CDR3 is TGTGCCAGCAGCGCCCTACAGGGTGGTAGCACTGAAGCTTTCTTT.

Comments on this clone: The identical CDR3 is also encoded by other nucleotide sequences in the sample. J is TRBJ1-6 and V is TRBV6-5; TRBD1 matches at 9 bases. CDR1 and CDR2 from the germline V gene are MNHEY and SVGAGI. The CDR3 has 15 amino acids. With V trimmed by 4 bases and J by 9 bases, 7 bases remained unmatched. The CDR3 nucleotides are TGTGCCAGCAGTTTAACAGGGGGCGAGGGTTCACCCCTCCACTTT. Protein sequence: CASSLTGGEGSPLHF.

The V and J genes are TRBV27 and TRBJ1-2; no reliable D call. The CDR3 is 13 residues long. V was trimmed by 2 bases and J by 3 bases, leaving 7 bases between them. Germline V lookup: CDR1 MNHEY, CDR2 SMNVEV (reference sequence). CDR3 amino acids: CASSLGVDYGYTF. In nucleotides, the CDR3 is TGTGCCAGCAGTTTAGGAGTGGACTATGGCTACACCTTC.

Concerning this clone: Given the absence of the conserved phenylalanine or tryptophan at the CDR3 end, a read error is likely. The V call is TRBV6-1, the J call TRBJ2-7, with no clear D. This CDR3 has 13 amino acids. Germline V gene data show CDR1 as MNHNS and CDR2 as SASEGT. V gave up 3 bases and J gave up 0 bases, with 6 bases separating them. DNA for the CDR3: TGTGCCAGCAGTGATTATTTCTCCTACGAGCAGTACCTC. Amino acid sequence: CASSDYFSYEQYL.

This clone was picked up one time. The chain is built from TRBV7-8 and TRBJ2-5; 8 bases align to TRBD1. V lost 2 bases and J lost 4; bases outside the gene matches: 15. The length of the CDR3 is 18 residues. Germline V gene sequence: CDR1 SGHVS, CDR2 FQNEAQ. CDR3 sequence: CASSLWTGYGVSGETQYF. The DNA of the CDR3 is TGTGCCAGCAGCTTATGGACAGGGTATGGAGTGTCGGGAGAGACCCAGTACTTC.

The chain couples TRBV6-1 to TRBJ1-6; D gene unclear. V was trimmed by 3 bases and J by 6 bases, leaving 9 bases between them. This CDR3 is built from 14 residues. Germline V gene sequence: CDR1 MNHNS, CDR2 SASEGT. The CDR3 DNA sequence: TGTGCCAGCAGTGACATGGAACCTAATTCACCCCTCCACTTT. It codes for CASSDMEPNSPLHF.

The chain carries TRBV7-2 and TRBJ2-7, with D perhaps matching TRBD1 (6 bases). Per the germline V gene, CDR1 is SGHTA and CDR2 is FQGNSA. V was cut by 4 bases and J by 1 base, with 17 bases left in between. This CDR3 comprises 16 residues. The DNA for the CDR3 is TGTGCCAGCAGCTCAACTTTTCCGACAGGATCCTACGAGCAGTACTTC. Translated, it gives CASSSTFPTGSYEQYF.

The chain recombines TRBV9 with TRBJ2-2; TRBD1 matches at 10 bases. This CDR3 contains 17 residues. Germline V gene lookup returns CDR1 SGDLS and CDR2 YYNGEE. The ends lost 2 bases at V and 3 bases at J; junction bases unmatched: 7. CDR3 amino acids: CASSVSDRGLDTGELFF. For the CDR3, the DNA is TGTGCCAGCAGCGTCTCTGACAGGGGGCTGGACACCGGGGAGCTGTTTTTT.

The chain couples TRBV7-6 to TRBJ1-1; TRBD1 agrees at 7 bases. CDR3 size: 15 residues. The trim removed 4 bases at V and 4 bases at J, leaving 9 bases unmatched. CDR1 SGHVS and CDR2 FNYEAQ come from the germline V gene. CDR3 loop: CASSSNRGLGTEAFF. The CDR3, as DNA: TGTGCCAGCAGCTCCAACAGGGGTTTGGGCACTGAAGCTTTCTTT.

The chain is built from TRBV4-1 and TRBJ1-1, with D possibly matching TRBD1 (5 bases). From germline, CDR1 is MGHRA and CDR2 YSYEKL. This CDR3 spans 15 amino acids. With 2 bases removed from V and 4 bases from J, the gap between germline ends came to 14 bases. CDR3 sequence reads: CASSQTPGSGTEAFF. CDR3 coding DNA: TGCGCCAGCAGCCAAACACCAGGGTCTGGCACTGAAGCTTTCTTT.

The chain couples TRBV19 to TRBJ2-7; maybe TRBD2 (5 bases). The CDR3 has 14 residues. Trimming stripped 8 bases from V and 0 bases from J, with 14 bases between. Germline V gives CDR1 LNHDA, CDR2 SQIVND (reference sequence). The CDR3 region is CASRTEPSSYEQYF. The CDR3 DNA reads TGTGCCAGTCGGACTGAACCCAGCTCCTACGAGCAGTACTTC.

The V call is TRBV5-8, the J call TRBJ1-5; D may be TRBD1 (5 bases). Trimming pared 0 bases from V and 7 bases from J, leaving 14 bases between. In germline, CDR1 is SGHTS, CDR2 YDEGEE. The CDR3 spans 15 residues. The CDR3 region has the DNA TGTGCCAGCAGCTTGGCCTGGGCAGGGAAACAGCCCCAGCATTTT. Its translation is CASSLAWAGKQPQHF. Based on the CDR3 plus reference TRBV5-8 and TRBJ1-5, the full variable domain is EAGVTQSPTHLIKTRGQQATLRCSPISGHTSVYWYQQALGLGLQFLLWYDEGEERNRGNFPPRFSGRQFPNYSSELNVNALELEDSALYLCASSLAWAGKQPQHFGDGTRLSIL.

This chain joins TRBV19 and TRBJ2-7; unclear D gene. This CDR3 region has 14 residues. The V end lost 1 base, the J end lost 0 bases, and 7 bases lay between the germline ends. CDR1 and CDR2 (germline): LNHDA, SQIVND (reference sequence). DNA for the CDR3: TGTGCCAGTAGTATAGTGGCAGACTCCTACGAGCAGTACTTC. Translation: CASSIVADSYEQYF.

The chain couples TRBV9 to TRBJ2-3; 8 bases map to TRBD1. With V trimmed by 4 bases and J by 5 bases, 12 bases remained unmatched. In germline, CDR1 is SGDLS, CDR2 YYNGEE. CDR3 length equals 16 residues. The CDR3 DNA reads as TGTGCCAGCAGCCCCCCCCCGACAGGGGTGGGAGATACGCAGTATTTT. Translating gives CASSPPPTGVGDTQYF.

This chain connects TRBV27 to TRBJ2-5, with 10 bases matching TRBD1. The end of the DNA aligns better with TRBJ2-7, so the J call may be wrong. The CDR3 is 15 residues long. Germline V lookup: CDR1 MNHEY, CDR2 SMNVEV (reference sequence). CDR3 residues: CASSRTGGSSYEQYF. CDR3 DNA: TGTGCCAGCAGTAGGACAGGGGGGAGCTCCTACGAGCAGTACTTC.

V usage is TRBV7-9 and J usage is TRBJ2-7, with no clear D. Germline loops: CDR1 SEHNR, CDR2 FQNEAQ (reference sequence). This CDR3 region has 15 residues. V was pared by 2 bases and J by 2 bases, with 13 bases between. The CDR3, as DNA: TGTGCCAGCAGCTTAACTCTCGTCGAGACCTACGAGCAGTACTTC. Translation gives CASSLTLVETYEQYF.

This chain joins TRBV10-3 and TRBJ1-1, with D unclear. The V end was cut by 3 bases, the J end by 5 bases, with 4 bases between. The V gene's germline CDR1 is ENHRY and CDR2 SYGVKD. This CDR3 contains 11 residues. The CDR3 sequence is CAISDPTEAFF. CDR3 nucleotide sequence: TGTGCCATCAGTGACCCTACTGAAGCTTTCTTT.